This is a list of T cell receptor beta chains from one sample in a study of T cell responses to AZD1222 COVID-19 vaccine. Here immunoSEQ multiplex PCR was the method, and the copy in TCRdb shows in-frame clones only, minus some. The sample shows roughly 100,000 clones, 90% of them seen only once. Sequences were derived from peripheral blood, sampled on day 0 of AZD1222 vaccination. Source of these receptors: an adult in good health. CDR3s include the opening cysteine and the closing phenylalanine or tryptophan. Fields, in order: D gene, J gene, clone size, V gene, CDR3 protein, CDR3 DNA. A D gene is named only where the DNA matches it firmly. For some rows the clone size is stated as once, few or many, or as a class when expanded; others skip it.

>TRBD1|TRBJ1-4|.|TRBV19
CASSGTGVHEKLFF
TGTGCCAGTAGCGGGACAGGGGTTCATGAAAAACTGTTTTTT
>.|TRBJ2-3|.|TRBV24-1
CATSDPLGQLVYTQYF
TGTGCCACCAGTGACCCTCTGGGGCAGCTAGTCTATACGCAGTATTTT
>TRBD2|TRBJ2-7|.|TRBV2
CASSEAGGYYEQYF
TGCGCCAGCAGTGAAGCGGGAGGGTATTACGAGCAGTACTTC
>.|TRBJ2-7|.|TRBV28
CASSALQGAYFYEQYF
TGTGCCAGCAGTGCCCTCCAAGGGGCTTACTTCTACGAGCAGTACTTC
>TRBD1|TRBJ2-2|medium-sized|TRBV6-2/TRBV6-3
CASSPGTGDTGELFF
TGTGCCAGCAGCCCCGGGACAGGGGACACCGGGGAGCTGTTTTTT
>TRBD1|TRBJ1-4|.|TRBV6-5
CASSTSDRAGEKLFF
TGTGCCAGCAGCACTTCGGACAGGGCGGGTGAAAAACTGTTTTTT
>TRBD2|TRBJ2-3|once|TRBV7-2
CASSLGLGAGLTDTQYF
TGTGCCAGCAGCTTAGGCTTGGGAGCGGGGTTGACAGATACGCAGTATTTT
>.|TRBJ2-5|.|TRBV12-3/TRBV12-4
CASSLGRTQYF
TGTGCCAGCAGTTTAGGGAGAACCCAGTACTTC
>.|TRBJ2-2|.|TRBV28
CATTQGGELFF
TGTGCCACAACCCAGGGCGGGGAGCTGTTTTTT
>.|TRBJ1-2|.|TRBV6-5
CASSYLGNYGYTF
TGTGCCAGCAGTTACCTCGGGAACTATGGCTACACCTTC
>TRBD1|TRBJ2-1|.|TRBV4-3
CASSQDWDSSYNEQFF
TGCGCCAGCAGCCAAGATTGGGACAGTTCCTACAATGAGCAGTTCTTC
>TRBD2|TRBJ2-5|.|TRBV18
CASSQGGDQETQYF
TGTGCCAGCTCCCAGGGAGGGGACCAAGAGACCCAGTACTTC
>TRBD2|TRBJ2-1|.|TRBV3-1/TRBV3-2
CASSQVRLADYNEQFF
TGTGCCAGCAGCCAAGTGCGACTAGCGGATTACAATGAGCAGTTCTTC
>.|TRBJ2-2|.|TRBV28
CTSSLAGNTGELFF
TGTACCAGCAGTTTGGCCGGGAACACCGGGGAGCTGTTTTTT
>TRBD1|TRBJ2-1|.|TRBV4-2
CASSQDPGDSSYNEQFF
TGTGCCAGCAGCCAAGATCCCGGGGACAGCTCCTACAATGAGCAGTTCTTC
>TRBD2|TRBJ2-1|.|TRBV28
CASSPLAGSYNEQFF
TGTGCCAGCAGTCCCCTAGCGGGGTCCTACAATGAGCAGTTCTTC
>.|TRBJ2-7|.|TRBV28
CASSYPFNYEQYF
TGTGCCAGCAGTTACCCTTTTAACTACGAGCAGTACTTC
>.|TRBJ2-1|.|TRBV4-2
CASSREGGEQFF
TGTGCCAGCAGCCGCGAAGGGGGGGAGCAGTTCTTC
>TRBD1|TRBJ2-2|few|TRBV28
CASTRDSNTGELFF
TGTGCCAGTACCCGGGACAGCAACACCGGGGAGCTGTTTTTT
>.|TRBJ2-3|.|TRBV9
CASSGPSGTSTDTQYF
TGTGCCAGCAGCGGGCCCTCGGGTACTAGCACAGATACGCAGTATTTT
>TRBD1|TRBJ1-4|.|TRBV29-1
CSAAPQGSGEKLFF
TGCAGCGCCGCCCCACAGGGGAGTGGAGAAAAACTGTTTTTT
>TRBD2|TRBJ2-1|.|TRBV7-8
CASSQRETSYNEQFF
TGTGCCAGCAGCCAGCGGGAGACCTCCTACAATGAGCAGTTCTTC
>TRBD1|TRBJ2-6|.|TRBV5-1
CASSSAGTGASANVLTF
TGCGCCAGCAGCTCGGCCGGGACAGGGGCCTCGGCCAACGTCCTGACTTTC
>.|TRBJ1-2|.|TRBV7-9
CASSLGESSPGF
TGTGCCAGCAGCTTAGGAGAATCCTCACCGGGCTTC
>.|TRBJ2-7|once|TRBV11-2
CASSLEEYSYEQYF
TGTGCCAGCAGCTTAGAAGAGTATTCCTACGAGCAGTACTTC
>TRBD1|TRBJ1-5|.|TRBV7-8
CASSQGGQGAGQPQHF
TGTGCCAGCAGCCAAGGGGGACAGGGGGCAGGTCAGCCCCAGCATTTT
>.|TRBJ2-5|.|TRBV20-1
CSASPLQDPPYF
TGCAGTGCTAGTCCCCTCCAGGACCCTCCGTACTTC
>TRBD2|TRBJ2-3|.|TRBV9
CASSRTSGPDTQYF
TGTGCCAGCAGCAGGACTAGCGGCCCAGATACGCAGTATTTT
>.|TRBJ2-1|.|TRBV28
CASSLVVNEQFF
TGTGCCAGCAGTTTAGTAGTCAATGAGCAGTTCTTC
>.|TRBJ2-7|.|TRBV18
CASSDFSLSSYEQYF
TGTGCCAGCTCAGATTTTTCCCTGAGCTCCTACGAGCAGTACTTC
>.|TRBJ2-5|once|TRBV6-1
CASSELETQYF
TGTGCCAGCAGTGAACTGGAGACCCAGTACTTC
>.|TRBJ1-5|.|TRBV13
CASSSRRSDQPQHF
TGTGCCAGCAGCTCCCGCAGGAGCGATCAGCCCCAGCATTTT
>.|TRBJ2-7|.|TRBV3-1/TRBV3-2
CASSPRGTYAYEQYF
TGTGCCAGCAGCCCGAGGGGGACATACGCCTACGAGCAGTACTTC
>TRBD1|TRBJ1-5|.|TRBV19
CASSMLQGDNQPQHF
TGTGCCAGTAGTATGCTACAGGGGGACAATCAGCCCCAGCATTTT
>.|TRBJ2-5|.|TRBV12-3/TRBV12-4
CASSLGETQYF
TGTGCCAGCAGTTTAGGGGAGACCCAGTACTTC
>TRBD2|TRBJ2-1|.|TRBV28
CASSLRTSGYYNEQFF
TGTGCCAGCAGTTTACGGACTAGCGGATATTACAATGAGCAGTTCTTC
>.|TRBJ2-7|.|TRBV21-1
CASSRTSLHASGRHEQYF
TGTGCCAGCAGCAGAACGAGCCTACACGCTAGCGGTAGACACGAGCAGTACTTC
>TRBD2|TRBJ2-7|.|TRBV28
CASSLSPPASGRDEQYF
TGTGCCAGCAGTTTATCCCCCCCCGCTAGCGGGCGCGACGAGCAGTACTTC
>TRBD1|TRBJ1-6|.|TRBV18
CASSRTGRTGDINSPLHF
TGTGCCAGCTCACGGACGGGCCGGACAGGGGATATTAATTCACCCCTCCACTTT
>.|TRBJ2-5|.|TRBV30
CAWRRQPQETQYF
TGTGCCTGGAGACGACAGCCCCAAGAGACCCAGTACTTC
>TRBD1|TRBJ2-1|.|TRBV11-1
CASSTRTGTYNEQFF
TGTGCCAGCAGCACAAGGACAGGCACCTACAATGAGCAGTTCTTC
>.|TRBJ1-4|.|TRBV4-3
CASSQLNTGSNEKLFF
TGCGCCAGCAGCCAATTAAACACAGGTTCTAATGAAAAACTGTTTTTT
>.|TRBJ2-7|.|TRBV30
CAWDPQGGLEQYF
TGTGCCTGGGACCCCCAAGGTGGGCTCGAGCAGTACTTC
>.|TRBJ2-7|.|TRBV28
CASSFFGSYEQYF
TGTGCCAGCAGTTTTTTCGGGAGCTACGAGCAGTACTTC
>TRBD1|TRBJ2-7|.|TRBV5-5
CASSLGTGGIYEQYF
TGTGCCAGCAGCTTGGGGACAGGGGGTATCTACGAGCAGTACTTC
>.|TRBJ2-3|once|TRBV5-6
CASSLPSSADTQYF
TGTGCCAGCAGCTTGCCTAGCTCCGCAGATACGCAGTATTTT
>.|TRBJ2-7|.|TRBV5-1
CASSLAAAYEQYF
TGCGCCAGCAGCTTGGCCGCCGCCTACGAGCAGTACTTC
>TRBD2|TRBJ2-2|.|TRBV28
CASTAGGEGTGELFF
TGTGCCAGCACGGCGGGGGGCGAGGGCACCGGGGAGCTGTTTTTT
>TRBD2|TRBJ2-1|.|TRBV19
CASSKAGTSGRTEQFF
TGTGCCAGTAGTAAAGCCGGGACTAGCGGGAGGACTGAGCAGTTCTTC
>.|TRBJ2-2|.|TRBV20-1
CSASSPGELFF
TGCAGTGCCTCATCCCCAGGGGAGCTGTTTTTT
>TRBD1|TRBJ2-7|.|TRBV4-3
CASSHTGTASDEQYF
TGCGCCAGCAGCCATACCGGGACAGCCTCTGATGAGCAGTACTTC
>.|TRBJ2-7|.|TRBV12-3/TRBV12-4
CASSLKKPYEQYF
TGTGCCAGCAGCCTAAAAAAACCCTACGAGCAGTACTTC
>.|TRBJ2-3|.|TRBV6-5
CASSYWESTDTQYF
TGTGCCAGCAGTTATTGGGAAAGCACAGATACGCAGTATTTT
>.|TRBJ2-5|.|TRBV13
CASSSGTQETQYF
TGTGCCAGCAGCTCCGGGACACAAGAGACCCAGTACTTC
>.|TRBJ2-2|.|TRBV24-1
CATSVQGLGTGELFF
TGTGCCACCAGTGTACAGGGACTTGGGACCGGGGAGCTGTTTTTT
>.|TRBJ2-3|.|TRBV14
CASSQVAVNTQYF
TGTGCCAGCAGCCAAGTAGCGGTGAATACGCAGTATTTT
>TRBD1|TRBJ1-2|.|TRBV30
CAWSVQGQGGYGYTF
TGTGCCTGGAGTGTACAGGGGCAGGGCGGCTATGGCTACACCTTC
>.|TRBJ1-6|.|TRBV19
CASSMAGKGNSPLHF
TGTGCCAGTAGTATGGCGGGAAAAGGGAATTCACCCCTCCACTTT
>.|TRBJ2-3|once|TRBV6-1
CASSEARGAGTDTQYF
TGTGCCAGCAGTGAAGCAAGGGGGGCTGGCACAGATACGCAGTATTTT
>.|TRBJ2-1|.|TRBV4-3
CASSQEVAPEEQFF
TGCGCCAGCAGCCAAGAAGTGGCACCGGAGGAGCAGTTCTTC